This T cell receptor beta chain comes out of a study of regulatory T cells after allogeneic stem cell transplantation (dated 2018 in TCRdb). Notes on the research overall: Patients were divided into groups based on whether acute graft-versus-host disease developed within 100 days of stem cell transplantation. Between patients who did and did not develop acute graft-versus-host disease, the study compared the regulatory T-cell TCR repertoire following allogeneic stem cell transplantation. Fluorescence-activated cell sorting was used to isolate CD4+CD25+CD127- regulatory T cells from patient PBMCs. Conventional CD4+ T cells defined as CD4+CD25+/-CD127+ were also sorted and TCR-sequenced for comparison in the study.

The study at large found these results: The small patient sample size meant the findings required validation in a larger cohort. In non-GvHD patients, the top 10 regulatory T-cell clones took up a significantly larger share of the repertoire, which suggests expansion of presumably allo-specific protective clones. No regulatory T-cell clones were found in all patients, and the number of sorted cells showed no significant correlation with the inverse Simpson index. Patients without graft-versus-host disease showed a less diverse, more focused regulatory T-cell TCR repertoire than patients with the disease. Diversity of the conventional CD4+ T-cell repertoire was not significantly different between patients with graft-versus-host disease and patients without graft-versus-host disease.

Details on this clonotype: This receptor's antigen is unknown. A read error may produce the germline difference seen at one junction end.

The meaning of the sample's time point label: 30 days after allogeneic hematopoietic stem cell transplantation. At 30 days after allogeneic hematopoietic stem cell transplantation, peripheral blood mononuclear cells were collected from the patients. The sample was run on an Illumina MiSeq. The SMARTer RACE cDNA Amplification kit was used to reverse transcribe the RNA, and the TCR beta CDR3 region was then amplified. RNA from sorted cells was extracted with the RNeasy Mini Kit. TCR beta amplicons were sequenced using Illumina paired-end sequencing. The original pipeline was this. TCR repertoire analysis used MiXCR, VDJtools and the tcR R package. The inverse Simpson index was used to measure diversity, and clones were grouped as rare, small, medium or expanded based on each clone's proportion of the repertoire. TCRdb trimmed the raw reads at Q25, called clones with MiXCR and kept productive beta chains. Each entry merges the rows of one CDR3 protein and shows their most common DNA and genes. V and J calls and clone size were set by TCRdb, not the authors. The sample table lists about 4,800 distinct CDR3 sequences, over 95% of them with a count of one. The top ten clonotypes cover around 42% of the sample.

The TCR originated in a human patient who had an allogeneic stem cell transplant, so the T cells may come from the graft donor. The sample was sorted CD4+ T cells from blood (whether regulatory or conventional is not recorded), taken 30 days after allogeneic stem cell transplant.

This receptor has the CDR3 CASSLKGLGKEAQYF. In nucleotide form, the sequence is TGTGCCAGCAGCCTAAAGGGACTGGGGAAAGAGGCCCAGTACTTC. The chain is made from TRBV5-4 and TRBJ2-5, with a tentative D gene TRBD2 over 6 matching bases. The CDR3 measures 15 amino acids from cysteine to phenylalanine. The DNA shown is the 45-base CDR3, in frame from base 1. Per the germline V gene (reference sequence), SGHNT is the CDR1 and YYREEE is the CDR2.